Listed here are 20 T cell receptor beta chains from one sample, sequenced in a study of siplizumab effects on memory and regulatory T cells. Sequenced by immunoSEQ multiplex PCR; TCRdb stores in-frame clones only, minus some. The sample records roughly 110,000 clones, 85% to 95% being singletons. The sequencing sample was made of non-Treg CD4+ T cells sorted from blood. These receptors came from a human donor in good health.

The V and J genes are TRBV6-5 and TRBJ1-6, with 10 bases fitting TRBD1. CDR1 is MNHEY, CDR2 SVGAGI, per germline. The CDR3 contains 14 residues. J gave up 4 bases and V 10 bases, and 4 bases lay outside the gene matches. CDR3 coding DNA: TGTGCCATACGACAGGGGGCTTATAATTCACCCCTCCACTTT. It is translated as CAIRQGAYNSPLHF.

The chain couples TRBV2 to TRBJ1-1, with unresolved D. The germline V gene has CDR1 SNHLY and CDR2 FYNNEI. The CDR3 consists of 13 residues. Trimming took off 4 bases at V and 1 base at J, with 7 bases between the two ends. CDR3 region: CASSVQRNTEAFF. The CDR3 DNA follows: TGTGCCAGCAGTGTCCAGAGGAACACTGAAGCTTTCTTT.

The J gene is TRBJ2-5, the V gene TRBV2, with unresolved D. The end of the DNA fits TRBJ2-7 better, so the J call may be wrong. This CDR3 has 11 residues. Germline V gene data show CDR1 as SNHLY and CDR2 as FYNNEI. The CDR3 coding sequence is TGTGCCAGCAGGGCCACACCCGAGCAGTACTTC. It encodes CASRATPEQYF.

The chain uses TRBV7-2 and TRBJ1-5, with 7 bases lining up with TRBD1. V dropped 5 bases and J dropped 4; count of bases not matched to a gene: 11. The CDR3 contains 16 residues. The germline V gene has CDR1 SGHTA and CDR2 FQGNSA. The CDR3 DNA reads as TGTGCCAGCAGCACCACAGGGGTGGTGTTTAATCAGCCCCAGCATTTT. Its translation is CASSTTGVVFNQPQHF.

CDR3 DNA sequence: TGTGCCAGTAGTTCCATCCTGACAGGGCGGGGTGAGACCCAGTACTTC. Protein product: CASSSILTGRGETQYF. V gene TRBV19 combines with J gene TRBJ2-5; perhaps TRBD1 as D (7 bases). CDR1 LNHDA and CDR2 SQIVND come from the germline V gene (reference sequence). The CDR3 runs to 16 residues. The ends were cut back, 5 bases at V and 5 bases at J, with 21 bases in the middle.

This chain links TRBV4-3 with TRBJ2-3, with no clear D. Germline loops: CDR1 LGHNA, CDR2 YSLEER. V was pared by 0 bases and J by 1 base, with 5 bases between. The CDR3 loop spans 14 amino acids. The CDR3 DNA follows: TGCGCCAGCAGCCAAGATCTCGGCACAGATACGCAGTATTTT. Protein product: CASSQDLGTDTQYF.

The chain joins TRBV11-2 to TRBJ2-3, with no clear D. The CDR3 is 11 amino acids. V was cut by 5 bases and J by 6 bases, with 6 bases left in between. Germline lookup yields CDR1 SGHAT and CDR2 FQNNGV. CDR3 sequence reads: CASSRADTQYF. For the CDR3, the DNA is TGTGCCAGCAGCCGCGCGGATACGCAGTATTTT.

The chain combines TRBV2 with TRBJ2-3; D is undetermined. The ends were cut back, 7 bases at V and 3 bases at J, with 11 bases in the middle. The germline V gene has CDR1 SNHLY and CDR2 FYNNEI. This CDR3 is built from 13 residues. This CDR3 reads CASNVARTDTQYF. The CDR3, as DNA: TGTGCCAGCAACGTAGCTAGGACAGATACGCAGTATTTT. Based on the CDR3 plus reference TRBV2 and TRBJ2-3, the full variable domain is EPEVTQTPSHQVTQMGQEVILRCVPISNHLYFYWYRQILGQKVEFLVSFYNNEISEKSEIFDDQFSVERPDGSNFTLKIRSTKLEDSAMYFCASNVARTDTQYFGPGTRLTVL.

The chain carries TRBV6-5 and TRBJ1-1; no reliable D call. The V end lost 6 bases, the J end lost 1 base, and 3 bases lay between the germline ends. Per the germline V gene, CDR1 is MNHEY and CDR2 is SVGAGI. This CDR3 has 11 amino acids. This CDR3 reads CASRGNTEAFF. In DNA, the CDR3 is TGTGCCAGCAGGGGGAACACTGAAGCTTTCTTT.

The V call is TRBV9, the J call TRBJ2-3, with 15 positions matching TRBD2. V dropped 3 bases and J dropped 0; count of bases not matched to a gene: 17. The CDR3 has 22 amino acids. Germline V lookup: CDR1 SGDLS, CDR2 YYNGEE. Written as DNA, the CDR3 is TGTGCCAGCAGCGGGGGACAGGCTTCGGGACTAGCGGGGGGACCCAGCACAGATACGCAGTATTTT. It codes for CASSGGQASGLAGGPSTDTQYF.

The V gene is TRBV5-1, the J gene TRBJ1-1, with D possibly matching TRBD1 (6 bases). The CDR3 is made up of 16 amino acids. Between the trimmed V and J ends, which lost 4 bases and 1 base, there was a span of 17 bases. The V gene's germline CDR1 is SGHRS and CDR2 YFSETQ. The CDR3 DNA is TGCGCCAGCAGCCCGTGGGGGGGGGCTTCGAACACTGAAGCTTTCTTT. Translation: CASSPWGGASNTEAFF.

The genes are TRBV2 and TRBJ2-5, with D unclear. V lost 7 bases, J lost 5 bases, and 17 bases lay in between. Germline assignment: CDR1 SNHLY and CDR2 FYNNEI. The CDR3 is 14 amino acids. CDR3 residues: CASILLAPTETQYF. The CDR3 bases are TGTGCCAGCATTCTCCTGGCCCCTACGGAGACCCAGTACTTC.

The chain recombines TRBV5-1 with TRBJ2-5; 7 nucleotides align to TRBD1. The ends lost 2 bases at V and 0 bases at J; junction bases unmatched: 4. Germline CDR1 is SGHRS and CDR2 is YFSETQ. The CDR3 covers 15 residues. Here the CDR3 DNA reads TGCGCCAGCAGCTTTCGGGGACAGTACCAAGAGACCCAGTACTTC. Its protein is CASSFRGQYQETQYF.

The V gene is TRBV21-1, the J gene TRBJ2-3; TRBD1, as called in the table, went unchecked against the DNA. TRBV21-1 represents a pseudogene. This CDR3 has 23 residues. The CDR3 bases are TGTGCCAGTCATAAGGGATGTTATAGAAGTGCAACAGGGGATGTGGTGAGCACAGATACGCAGTATTTT. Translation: CASHKGCYRSATGDVVSTDTQYF.

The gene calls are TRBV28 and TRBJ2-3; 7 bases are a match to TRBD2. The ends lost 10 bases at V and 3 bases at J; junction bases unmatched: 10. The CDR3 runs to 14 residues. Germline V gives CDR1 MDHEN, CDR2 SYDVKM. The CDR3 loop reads CATQDPAGTDTQYF. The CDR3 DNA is TGTGCCACCCAGGACCCAGCGGGGACAGATACGCAGTATTTT.

The CDR3 bases are TGCACCAGCAGCCATGCCCGAGGGACAGTAGCGGGCTACACCTTC. Its translation is CTSSHARGTVAGYTF. This chain links TRBV1 with TRBJ1-2; the D call TRBD1 from the table was never checked on the DNA. TRBV1 is recorded as a pseudogene. The CDR3 consists of 15 residues.

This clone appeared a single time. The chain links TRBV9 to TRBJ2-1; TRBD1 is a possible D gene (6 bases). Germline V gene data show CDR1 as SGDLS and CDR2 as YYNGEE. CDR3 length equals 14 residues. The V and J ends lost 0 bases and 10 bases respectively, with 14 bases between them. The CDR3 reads CASSVAFGTREQFF. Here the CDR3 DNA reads TGTGCCAGCAGCGTAGCTTTTGGGACACGGGAGCAGTTCTTC.

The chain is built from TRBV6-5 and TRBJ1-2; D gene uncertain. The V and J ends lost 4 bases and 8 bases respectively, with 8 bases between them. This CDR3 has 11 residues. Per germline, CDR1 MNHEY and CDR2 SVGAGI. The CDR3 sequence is CASSSVGGYTF. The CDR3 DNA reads TGTGCCAGCAGTTCGGTGGGCGGCTACACCTTC.

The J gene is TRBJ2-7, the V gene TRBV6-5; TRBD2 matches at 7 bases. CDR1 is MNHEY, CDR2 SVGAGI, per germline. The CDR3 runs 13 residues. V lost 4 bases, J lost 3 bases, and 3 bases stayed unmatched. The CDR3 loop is CASSSLADYEQYF. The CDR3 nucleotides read TGTGCCAGCAGTTCCCTAGCGGACTACGAGCAGTACTTC.

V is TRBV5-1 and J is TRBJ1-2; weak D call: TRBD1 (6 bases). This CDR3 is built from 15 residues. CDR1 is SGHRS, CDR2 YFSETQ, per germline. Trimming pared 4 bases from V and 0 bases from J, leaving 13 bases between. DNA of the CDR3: TGCGCCAGCAGCCTACCCGGACAGACTAACTATGGCTACACCTTC. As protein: CASSLPGQTNYGYTF.